The sequence of this T cell receptor beta chain was determined in a study of blood T cell repertoires in COVID-19. On the study more broadly: COVID-19 samples collected from the United States, Italy and Spain covered acute and convalescent phases. T cells, B-cell-depleted T cells, or PBMCs supplied cDNA or gDNA.

Methods used by the authors: Researchers report that nucleated cell counts were estimated from reference gene primer amplification. Produced via immunoSEQ multiplex PCR; TCRdb's table is partial and in-frame only. The V and J calls and the clone size are those of that table, but D and trimming were determined from the DNA. The table has some 120,000 clones, 75% to 90% seen once. This CDR3 spans 12 amino acids. Germline CDR1 SQVTM, CDR2 ANQGSEA. The germline V and J ends were trimmed by 6 bases and 0 bases, with 7 bases remaining between them. The sequenced sample consisted of peripheral blood. The V and J genes are TRBV29-1 and TRBJ2-3; D call uncertain. The clonotype was recovered from a human donor with acute or convalescent COVID-19. The donor label of this sample is uncertain. Here the CDR3 reads CSVPTSTDTQYF. DNA for the CDR3: TGCAGCGTCCCTACTAGCACAGATACGCAGTATTTT.